This T cell receptor beta chain emerged from a study of T cell repertoires in cytomegalovirus infection. TCRdb re-called the reads with MiXCR, one entry per CDR3 protein. The sample carries 250,000 to 300,000 distinct CDR3 sequences, approximately 13% recorded once. This clonotype was counted at least ten times. The CDR3 length is 14 residues. Germline V gene lookup returns CDR1 SEHNR and CDR2 FQNEAQ (reference sequence). The V end lost 8 bases, the J end lost 1 base, and 14 bases lay between the germline ends. The chain couples TRBV7-9 to TRBJ2-5; D is possibly TRBD1 (5 bases). This clonotype was obtained from a human donor in good health (CMV status not recorded). Some clones in this sample may be carry-over from other donors' samples. The sample consisted of PBMCs. DNA of the CDR3: TGTGCCAGCGGGGCGGTGGTAGGCCAAGAGACCCAGTACTTC. Amino acid sequence: CASGAVVGQETQYF.